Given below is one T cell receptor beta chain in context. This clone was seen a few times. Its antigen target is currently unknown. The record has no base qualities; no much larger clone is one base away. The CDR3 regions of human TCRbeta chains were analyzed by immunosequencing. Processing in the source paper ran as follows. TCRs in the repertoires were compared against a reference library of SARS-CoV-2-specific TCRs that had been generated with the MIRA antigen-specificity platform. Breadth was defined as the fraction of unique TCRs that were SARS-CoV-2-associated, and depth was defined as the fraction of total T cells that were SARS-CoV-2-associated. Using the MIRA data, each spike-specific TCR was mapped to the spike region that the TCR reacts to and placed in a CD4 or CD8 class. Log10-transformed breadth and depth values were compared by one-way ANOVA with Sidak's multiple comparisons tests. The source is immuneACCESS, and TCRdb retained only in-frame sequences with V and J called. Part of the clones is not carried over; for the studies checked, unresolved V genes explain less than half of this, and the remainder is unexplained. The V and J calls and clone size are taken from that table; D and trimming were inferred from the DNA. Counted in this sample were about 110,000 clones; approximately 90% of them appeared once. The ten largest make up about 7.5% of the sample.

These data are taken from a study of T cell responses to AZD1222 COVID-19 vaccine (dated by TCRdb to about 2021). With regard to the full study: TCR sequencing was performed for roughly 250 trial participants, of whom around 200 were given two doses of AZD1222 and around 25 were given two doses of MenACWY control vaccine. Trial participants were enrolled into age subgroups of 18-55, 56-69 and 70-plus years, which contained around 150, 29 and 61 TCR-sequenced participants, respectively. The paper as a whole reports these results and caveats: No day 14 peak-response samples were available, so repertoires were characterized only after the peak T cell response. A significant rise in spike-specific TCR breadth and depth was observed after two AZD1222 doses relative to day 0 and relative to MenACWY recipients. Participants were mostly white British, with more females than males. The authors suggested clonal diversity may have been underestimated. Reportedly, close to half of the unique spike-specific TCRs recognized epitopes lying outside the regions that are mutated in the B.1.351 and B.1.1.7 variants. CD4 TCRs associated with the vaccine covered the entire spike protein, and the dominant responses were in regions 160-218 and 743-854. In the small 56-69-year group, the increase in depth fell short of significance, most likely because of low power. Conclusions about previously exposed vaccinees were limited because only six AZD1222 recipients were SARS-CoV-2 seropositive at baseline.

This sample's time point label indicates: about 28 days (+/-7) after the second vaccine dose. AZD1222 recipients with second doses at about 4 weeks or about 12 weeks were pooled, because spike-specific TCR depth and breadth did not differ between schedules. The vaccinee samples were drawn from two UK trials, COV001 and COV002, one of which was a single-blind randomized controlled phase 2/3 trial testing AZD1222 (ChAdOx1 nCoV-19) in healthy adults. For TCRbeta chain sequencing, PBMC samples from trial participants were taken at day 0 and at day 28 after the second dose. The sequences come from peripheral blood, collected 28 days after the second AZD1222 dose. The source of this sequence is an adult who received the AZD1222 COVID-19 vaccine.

The DNA sequence follows: TGTGCCAGCAGCTCCCCTGACGGGCCCCCCAAGAACACCGGGGAGCTGTTTTTT. This is translated as CASSSPDGPPKNTGELFF. The chain uses TRBV7-6 and TRBJ2-2; the D gene assignment is ambiguous. V and J lose 4 bases and 1 base, and a span of 19 bases separates them. The CDR3 contains 18 residues, cysteine and phenylalanine counted. The only DNA kept is the CDR3, 54 bases in frame from the first base. Looking up the germline V gene yields CDR1 SGHVS and CDR2 FNYEAQ.